This entry lists 3 T cell receptor beta chains sequenced from one sample in a study of control samples from healthy donors and cancer patients. The assay was immunoSEQ multiplex PCR, and TCRdb's table has in-frame clones only and misses some. This table has nearly 200,000 clones, approximately 90% appearing once. The specimen was blood. The origin of the receptors is a man aged 25-45 years in good health.

The V call is TRBV12-5, the J call TRBJ2-7; D is undetermined. Trimming cost V 5 bases and J 0 bases, with 14 bases left between them. The CDR3 length is 15 residues. Germline loops: CDR1 LGHNT, CDR2 FRNRAP. In DNA form, the CDR3 reads TGTGCTAGTGGTCCCCCGGCTAGTTTCTCCTACGAGCAGTACTTC. Its translation: CASGPPASFSYEQYF.

The V gene is TRBV5-6, the J gene TRBJ2-5, with TRBD2 matching 14 bases. V shed 4 bases and J 6 bases; nucleotides not matched to a gene: 11. The germline V gene encodes CDR1 SGHDT and CDR2 YYEEEE. The CDR3 has 17 residues. The CDR3 DNA sequence: TGTGCCAGCAGCCTTACCCGACTAGCGGGGGGGTCGAAGACCCAGTACTTC. Translated: CASSLTRLAGGSKTQYF.

This clone was found a few times. The V gene is TRBV10-2, the J gene TRBJ2-5, with D unresolved. This CDR3 contains 13 residues. Per the germline V gene, CDR1 is WSHSY and CDR2 is SAAADI. V was clipped by 5 bases and J by 2 bases, with 9 bases between them. DNA for the CDR3: TGCGCCAGCAGTTTCCAGGAGCAAGAGACCCAGTACTTC. Translating it yields CASSFQEQETQYF.